This T cell receptor beta chain was identified during a study of post-analysis software for immune sequencing data. At the level of the study: Relapsing-remitting, secondary progressive and progressive-relapsing courses of multiple sclerosis were included. Study-level results: Under the F measure, samples that were prepared in one batch clustered strongly together. Patients used about five TRBV segments, including TRBV5-6, TRBV5-1 and TRBV20-1, more often than controls.

Unique molecular identifiers featured in each of the TCR beta cDNA libraries. TCRdb fed the PCR reads into MiXCR, producing one record per CDR3 protein. Here the sample spans approximately 630,000 distinct CDR3 sequences, around 60% being singletons. Germline values: CDR1 DFQATT, CDR2 SNEGSKA (reference sequence). Trimming stripped 4 bases from V and 9 bases from J, with 16 bases between. The CDR3 runs to 13 residues. A word on this clonotype: Its specificity is unknown.

This TCR came from a girl aged 2-10 years with multiple sclerosis. This chain connects TRBV20-1 to TRBJ1-5; weak D call: TRBD1 (5 bases). The sample taken for sequencing was blood. CDR3 nucleotide sequence: TGCAGTGCTACCTGGGGCCTCGTAGGGCCCCAGCATTTT. Its translation is CSATWGLVGPQHF.